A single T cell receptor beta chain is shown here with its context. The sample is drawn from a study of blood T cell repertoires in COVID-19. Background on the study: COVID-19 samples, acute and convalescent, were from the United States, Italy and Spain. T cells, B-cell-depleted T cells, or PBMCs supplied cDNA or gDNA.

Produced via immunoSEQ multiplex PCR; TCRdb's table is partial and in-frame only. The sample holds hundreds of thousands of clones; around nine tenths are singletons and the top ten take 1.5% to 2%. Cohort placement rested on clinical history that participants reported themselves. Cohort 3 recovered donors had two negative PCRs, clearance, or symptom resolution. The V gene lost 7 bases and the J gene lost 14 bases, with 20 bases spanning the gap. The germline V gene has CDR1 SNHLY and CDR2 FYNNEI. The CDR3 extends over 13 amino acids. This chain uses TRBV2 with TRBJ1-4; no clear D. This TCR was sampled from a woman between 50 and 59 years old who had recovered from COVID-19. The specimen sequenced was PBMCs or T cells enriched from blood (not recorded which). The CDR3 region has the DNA TGTGCCAGCACCGAGGCGCTGGTCGAAGTGCTGTTTTTT. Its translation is CASTEALVEVLFF. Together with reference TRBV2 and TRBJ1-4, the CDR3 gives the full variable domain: EPEVTQTPSHQVTQMGQEVILRCVPISNHLYFYWYRQILGQKVEFLVSFYNNEISEKSEIFDDQFSVERPDGSNFTLKIRSTKLEDSAMYFCASTEALVEVLFFGSGTQLSVL.